The clone carrying this T cell receptor (beta chain) has only a few counts. This sample was included in a study of early T cells in non-severe SARS-CoV-2 infection. cDNA molecules, individually, were tagged with unique molecular identifiers. MiXCR, applied by TCRdb to the 5' RACE reads, yields one record per CDR3 protein. The sample contains just under 65,000 distinct CDR3 sequences, 5.5% to 7% of which appear only once. The material was whole blood, obtained at baseline. The receptor's source is an adult who was a healthcare worker with PCR-confirmed SARS-CoV-2 infection or an uninfected control (not recorded which).

The CDR3 region has the DNA TGTGCCAGCAGGGACTCTGGGGCCAACGTCCTGACTTTC. This sequence encodes CASRDSGANVLTF. The V and J genes are TRBV25-1 and TRBJ2-6; D gene uncertain. V was pared by 6 bases and J by 0 bases, with 3 bases between. This CDR3 spans 13 amino acids. Germline-derived CDR1 and CDR2 are MGHDK and SYGVNS. The whole variable domain, filled in from reference TRBV25-1 and TRBJ2-6, reads EADIYQTPRYLVIGTGKKITLECSQTMGHDKMYWYQQDPGMELHLIHYSYGVNSTEKGDLSSESTVSRIRTEHFPLTLESARPSHTSQYLCASRDSGANVLTFGAGSRLTVL.